This T cell receptor (beta chain) was documented in a study of low-dose radiotherapy and immunotherapy resistance in tumors. The time point here: before trial treatment. This clonotype occurred many times. This CDR3 has 16 residues. Trimming cost V 8 bases and J 5 bases; bases outside gene matches: 16. Germline V lookup: CDR1 MDHEN, CDR2 SYDVKM. TRAV- and TRBV-specific primers, spanning alpha and beta chains, primed first-strand cDNA. The authors amplified TCRs for approximately 20 PCR cycles with a constant-region primer and a V-primer adapter. Isolated mRNA underwent amplification via in vitro transcription. TCRdb processed the reads anew with MiXCR; each CDR3 protein has one entry. The table lists more than 85,000 distinct CDR3 sequences, around 9.2% of them singletons, with about 1% in the top ten.

The sequences come from PBMCs, collected before treatment. The chain carries TRBV28 and TRBJ2-5, with 8 bases lining up with TRBD2. The TCR was taken from a male donor with prostate cancer. Here the CDR3 reads CASSSPPGGRGETQYF. The DNA for the CDR3 is TGTGCCAGCTCGTCCCCCCCGGGGGGGCGGGGGGAGACCCAGTACTTC.